A single sample gave rise to the 2 T cell receptor beta chains below, sequenced in a study of beta chain features in type 1 diabetes. What was sequenced were expressed TCRB transcripts, since all of the isolated RNA had been reverse transcribed. TCRdb's table, derived via immunoSEQ multiplex PCR, lists solely in-frame clones and lacks some. The sample contains a few hundred thousand clones, 9.5% to 10% of which appear only once. Antigen specificity for these receptors is unknown. Study conclusions and caveats: In all four CD4+ subsets, TCRB CDR3 length was significantly, moderately reduced in type 1 diabetes.

Sequencing was performed on central memory CD4+ T cells from blood. The receptors stem from a young man with type 1 diabetes.

J is TRBJ2-1 and V is TRBV18; 7 bases map to TRBD2. The CDR3 runs 15 residues. Germline V lookup: CDR1 KGHSH, CDR2 LQKENI. V lost 6 bases to trimming and J lost 9 bases; unmatched junction nucleotides: 14. Here the CDR3 DNA reads TGTGCCAGCTCCGGCCAGGGAGGGACTACAAGTGAGCAGTTCTTC. This translates into CASSGQGGTTSEQFF.

This clone came up a few times. The rearrangement joins TRBV28 to TRBJ2-7, with 7 bases aligning to TRBD1. CDR1 and CDR2 (germline): MDHEN, SYDVKM. J gave up 0 bases and V 5 bases, and 10 bases lay outside the gene matches. The CDR3 has 16 amino acids. The CDR3 DNA sequence: TGTGCCAGCAGTCCCCCGGACAGGAGCTTCTCCTACGAGCAGTACTTC. It is translated as CASSPPDRSFSYEQYF.